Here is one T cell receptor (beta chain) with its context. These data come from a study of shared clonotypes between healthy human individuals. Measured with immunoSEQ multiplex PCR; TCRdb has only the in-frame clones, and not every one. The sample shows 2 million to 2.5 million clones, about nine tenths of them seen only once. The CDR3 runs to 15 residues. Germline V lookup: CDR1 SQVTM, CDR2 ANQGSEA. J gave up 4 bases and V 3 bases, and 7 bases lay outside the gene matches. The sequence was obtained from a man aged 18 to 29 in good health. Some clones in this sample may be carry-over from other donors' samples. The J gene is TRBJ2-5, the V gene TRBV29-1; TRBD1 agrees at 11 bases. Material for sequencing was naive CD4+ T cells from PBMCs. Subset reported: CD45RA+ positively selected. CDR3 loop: CSVDLGQGAGETQYF. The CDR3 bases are TGCAGCGTTGACTTAGGACAGGGGGCCGGAGAGACCCAGTACTTC.